This record covers a single TCR beta chain. These data originate in a study of blood T cell repertoires in COVID-19. Turning to the study itself: T cells, B-cell-depleted T cells, or PBMCs provided the cDNA or gDNA that served as material.

The length of the CDR3 is 13 residues. Losses at the gene ends were 6 bases for V and 3 bases for J; bases not matched to a gene: 4. In the authors' workflow: Reference gene primer amplification gave estimated nucleated cell counts. Clones were sequenced by immunoSEQ multiplex PCR, and TCRdb holds only the in-frame ones, with some missing. V and J calls and clone size come straight from that table; D and trimming were deduced from the DNA. The table lists fewer than 250,000 clones, around 80% of them singletons. The chain has TRBV12-3 or TRBV12-4 and TRBJ2-5, with TRBD1 identical over 7 bases. Sequenced input: peripheral blood. This sequence was found in a man aged 45 to 65 with active or convalescent COVID-19. CDR3 nucleotide sequence: TGTGCCAGCAGGCCGGGGACAGAAGAGACCCAGTACTTC. Residues: CASRPGTEETQYF.